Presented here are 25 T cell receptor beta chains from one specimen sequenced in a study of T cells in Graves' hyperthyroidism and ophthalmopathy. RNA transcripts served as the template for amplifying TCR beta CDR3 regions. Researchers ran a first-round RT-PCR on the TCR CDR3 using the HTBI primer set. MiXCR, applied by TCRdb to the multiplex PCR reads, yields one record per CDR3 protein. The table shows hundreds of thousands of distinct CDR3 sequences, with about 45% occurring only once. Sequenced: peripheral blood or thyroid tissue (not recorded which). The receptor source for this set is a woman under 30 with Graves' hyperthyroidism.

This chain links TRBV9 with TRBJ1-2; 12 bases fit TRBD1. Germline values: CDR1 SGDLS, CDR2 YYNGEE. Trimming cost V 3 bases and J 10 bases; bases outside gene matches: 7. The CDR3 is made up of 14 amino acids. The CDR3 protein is CASSGEGTGGVYTF. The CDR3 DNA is TGTGCCAGCAGCGGGGAGGGGACAGGGGGCGTCTACACCTTC.

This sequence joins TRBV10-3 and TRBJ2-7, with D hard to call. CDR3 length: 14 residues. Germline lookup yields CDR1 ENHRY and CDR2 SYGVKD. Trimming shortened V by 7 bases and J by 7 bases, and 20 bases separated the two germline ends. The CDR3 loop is CAITPPSELGEQYF. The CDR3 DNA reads TGTGCCATCACCCCTCCAAGCGAACTGGGGGAGCAGTACTTC.

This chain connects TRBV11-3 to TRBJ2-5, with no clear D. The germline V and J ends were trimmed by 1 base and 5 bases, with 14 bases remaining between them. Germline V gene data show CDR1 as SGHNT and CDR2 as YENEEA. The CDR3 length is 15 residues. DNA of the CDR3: TGTGCCAGCAGCTTAGTATATACGGGTTGGGAGACCCAGTACTTC. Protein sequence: CASSLVYTGWETQYF.

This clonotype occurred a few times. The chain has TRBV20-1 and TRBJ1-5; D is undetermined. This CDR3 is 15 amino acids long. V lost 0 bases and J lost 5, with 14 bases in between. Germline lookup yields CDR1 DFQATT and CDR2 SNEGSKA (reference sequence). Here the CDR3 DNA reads TGCAGTGCTAGAGAGCGAGGGCGATTGGATCAGCCCCAGCATTTT. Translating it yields CSARERGRLDQPQHF.

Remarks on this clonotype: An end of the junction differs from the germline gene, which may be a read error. CDR3 loop: CGSSLGETQYF. The CDR3 coding sequence is TGTGGCAGCAGTCTAGGAGAGACCCAGTACTTC. The rearrangement joins TRBV2 to TRBJ2-5; the D is unclear. CDR1 and CDR2 (germline): SNHLY, FYNNEI. This CDR3 contains 11 residues.

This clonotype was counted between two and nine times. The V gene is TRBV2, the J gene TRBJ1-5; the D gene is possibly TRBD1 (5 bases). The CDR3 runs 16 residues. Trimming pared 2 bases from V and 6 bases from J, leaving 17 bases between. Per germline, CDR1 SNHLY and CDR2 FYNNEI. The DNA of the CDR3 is TGTGCCAGCAGTGAAATGAGTGCCAGGGTTGGTCAGCCCCAGCATTTT. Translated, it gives CASSEMSARVGQPQHF.

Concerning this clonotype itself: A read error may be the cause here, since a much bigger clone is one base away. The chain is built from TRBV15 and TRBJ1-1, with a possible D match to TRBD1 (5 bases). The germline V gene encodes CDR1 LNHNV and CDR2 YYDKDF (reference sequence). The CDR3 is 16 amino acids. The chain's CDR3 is CATGRDGGTGRGEAFF. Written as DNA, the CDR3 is TGTGCCACCGGCAGAGATGGGGGGACTGGGAGAGGGGAAGCTTTCTTT.

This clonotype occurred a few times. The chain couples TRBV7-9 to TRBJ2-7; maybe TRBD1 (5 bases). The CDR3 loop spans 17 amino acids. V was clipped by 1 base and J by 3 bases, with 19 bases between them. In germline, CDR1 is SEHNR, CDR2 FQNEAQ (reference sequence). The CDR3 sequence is CASSLGLAQRGDYEQYF. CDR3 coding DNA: TGTGCCAGCAGCTTAGGGTTGGCCCAAAGGGGTGACTACGAGCAGTACTTC. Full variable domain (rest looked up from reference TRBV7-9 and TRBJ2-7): DTGVSQNPRHKITKRGQNVTFRCDPISEHNRLYWYRQTLGQGPEFLTYFQNEAQLEKSRLLSDRFSAERPKGSFSTLEIQRTEQGDSAMYLCASSLGLAQRGDYEQYFGPGTRLTVT.

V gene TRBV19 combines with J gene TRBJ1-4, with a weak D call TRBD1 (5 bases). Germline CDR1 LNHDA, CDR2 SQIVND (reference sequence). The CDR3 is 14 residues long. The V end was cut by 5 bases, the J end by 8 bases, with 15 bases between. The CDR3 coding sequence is TGTGCCAGTAGTCAAGCGGGACCGGGGGAAAAACTGTTTTTT. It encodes CASSQAGPGEKLFF.

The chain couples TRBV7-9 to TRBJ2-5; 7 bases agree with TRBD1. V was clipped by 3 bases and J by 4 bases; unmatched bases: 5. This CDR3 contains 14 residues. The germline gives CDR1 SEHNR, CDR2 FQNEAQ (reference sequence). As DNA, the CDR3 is TGTGCCAGCAGCTTTACAGGGGCGGGAGAGACCCAGTACTTC. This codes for CASSFTGAGETQYF.

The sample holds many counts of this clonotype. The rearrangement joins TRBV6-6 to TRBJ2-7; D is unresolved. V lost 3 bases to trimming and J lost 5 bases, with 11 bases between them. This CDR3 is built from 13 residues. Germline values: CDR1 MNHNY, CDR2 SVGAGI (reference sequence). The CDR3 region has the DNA TGTGCCAGCAGTTATCGAAGTACCGACGAGCAGTACTTC. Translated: CASSYRSTDEQYF.

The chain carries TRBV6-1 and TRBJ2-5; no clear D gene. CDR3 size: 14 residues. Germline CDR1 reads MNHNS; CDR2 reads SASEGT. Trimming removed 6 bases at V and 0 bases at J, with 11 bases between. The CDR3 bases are TGTGCCAGCAGCCAACAAGGGTACCAAGAGACCCAGTACTTC. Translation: CASSQQGYQETQYF.

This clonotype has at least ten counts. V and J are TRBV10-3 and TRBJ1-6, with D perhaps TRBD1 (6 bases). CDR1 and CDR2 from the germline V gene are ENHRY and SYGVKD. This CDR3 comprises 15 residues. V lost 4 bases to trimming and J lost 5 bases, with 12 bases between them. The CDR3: CAISAGAGNNSPLHF. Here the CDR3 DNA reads TGTGCCATCAGTGCAGGGGCCGGCAATAATTCACCCCTCCACTTT.

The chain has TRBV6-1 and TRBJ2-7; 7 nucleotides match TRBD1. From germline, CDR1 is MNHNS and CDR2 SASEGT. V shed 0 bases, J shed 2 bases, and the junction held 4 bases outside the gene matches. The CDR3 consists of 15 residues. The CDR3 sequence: CASSEAGTATYEQYF. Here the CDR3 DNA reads TGTGCCAGCAGTGAAGCCGGGACAGCGACCTACGAGCAGTACTTC.

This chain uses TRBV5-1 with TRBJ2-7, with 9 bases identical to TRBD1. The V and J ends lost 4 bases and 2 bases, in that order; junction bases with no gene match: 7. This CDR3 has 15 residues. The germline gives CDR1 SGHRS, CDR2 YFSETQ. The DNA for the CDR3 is TGCGCCAGCAGCGCTGGTGGGACAGGGCCCTACGAGCAGTACTTC. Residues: CASSAGGTGPYEQYF.

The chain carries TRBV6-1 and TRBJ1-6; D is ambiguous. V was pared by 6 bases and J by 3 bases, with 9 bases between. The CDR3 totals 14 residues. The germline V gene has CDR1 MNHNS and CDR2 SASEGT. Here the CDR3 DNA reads TGTGCCAGCAGACAAACCGACTATAATTCACCCCTCCACTTT. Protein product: CASRQTDYNSPLHF.

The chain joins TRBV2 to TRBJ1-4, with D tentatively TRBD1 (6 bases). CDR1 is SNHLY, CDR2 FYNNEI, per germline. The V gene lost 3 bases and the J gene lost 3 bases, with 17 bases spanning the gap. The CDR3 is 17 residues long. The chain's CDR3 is CASSEEKKGGANEKLFF. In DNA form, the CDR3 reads TGTGCCAGCAGTGAGGAGAAGAAGGGGGGGGCTAATGAAAAACTGTTTTTT.

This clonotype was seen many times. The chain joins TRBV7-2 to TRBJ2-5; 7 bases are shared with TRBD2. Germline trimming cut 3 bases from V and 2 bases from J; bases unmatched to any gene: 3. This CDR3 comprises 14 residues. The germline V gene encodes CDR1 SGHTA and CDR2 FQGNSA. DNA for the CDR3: TGTGCCAGCAGCTTGGGACTATCTCAAGAGACCCAGTACTTC. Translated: CASSLGLSQETQYF.

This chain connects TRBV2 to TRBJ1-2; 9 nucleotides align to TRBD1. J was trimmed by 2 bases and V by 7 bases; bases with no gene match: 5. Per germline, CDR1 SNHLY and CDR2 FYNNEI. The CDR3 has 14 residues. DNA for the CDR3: TGTGCCAGCACTGACAGGGGGACCAACTATGGCTACACCTTC. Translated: CASTDRGTNYGYTF.

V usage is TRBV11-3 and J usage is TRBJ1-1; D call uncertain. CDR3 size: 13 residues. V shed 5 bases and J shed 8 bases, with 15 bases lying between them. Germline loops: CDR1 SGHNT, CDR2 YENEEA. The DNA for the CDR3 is TGTGCCAGCAGCCCGACTCCGGCGGGAGAAGCTTTCTTT. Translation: CASSPTPAGEAFF.

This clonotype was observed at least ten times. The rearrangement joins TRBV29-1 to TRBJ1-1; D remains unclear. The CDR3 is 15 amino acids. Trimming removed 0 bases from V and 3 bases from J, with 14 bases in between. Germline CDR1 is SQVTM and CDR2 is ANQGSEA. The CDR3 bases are TGCAGCGTTGAAGATCTTCCAGGTTGGGACACTGAAGCTTTCTTT. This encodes CSVEDLPGWDTEAFF.

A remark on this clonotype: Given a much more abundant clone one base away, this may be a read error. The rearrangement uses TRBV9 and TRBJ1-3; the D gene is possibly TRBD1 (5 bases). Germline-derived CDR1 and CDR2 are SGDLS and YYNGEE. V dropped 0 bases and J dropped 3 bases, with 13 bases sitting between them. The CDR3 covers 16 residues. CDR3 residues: CASSVGRGVFGNTIYF. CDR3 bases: TGTGCCAGCAGCGTAGGCCGGGGGGTCTTTGGAAACACCATATATTTT.

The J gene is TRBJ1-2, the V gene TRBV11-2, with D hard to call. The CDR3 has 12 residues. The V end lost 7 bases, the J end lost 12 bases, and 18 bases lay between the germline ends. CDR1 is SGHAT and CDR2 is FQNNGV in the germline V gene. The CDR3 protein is CASTLRLAANTF. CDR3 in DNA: TGTGCCAGCACCCTCAGACTAGCGGCTAACACCTTC. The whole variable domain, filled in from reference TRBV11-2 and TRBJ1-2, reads EAGVAQSPRYKIIEKRQSVAFWCNPISGHATLYWYQQILGQGPKLLIQFQNNGVVDDSQLPKDRFSAERLKGVDSTLKIQPAKLEDSAVYLCASTLRLAANTFGSGTRLTVV.

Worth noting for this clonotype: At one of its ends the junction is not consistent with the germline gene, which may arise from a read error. CDR3 nucleotide sequence: TGTGTCAGCAGTGAAAATATGGAGAACACTGAAGCTTTCTTT. Encoded protein: CVSSENMENTEAFF. This chain links TRBV25-1 with TRBJ1-1; no clear D gene. The CDR3 consists of 14 residues. Germline loops: CDR1 MGHDK, CDR2 SYGVNS.

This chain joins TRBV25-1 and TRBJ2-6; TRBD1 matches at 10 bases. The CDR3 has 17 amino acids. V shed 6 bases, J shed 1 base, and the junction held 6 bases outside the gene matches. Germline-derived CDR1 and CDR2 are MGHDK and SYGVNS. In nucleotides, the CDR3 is TGTGCCAGCAGGATGACAGGGGGCGTTTCTGGGGCCAACGTCCTGACTTTC. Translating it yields CASRMTGGVSGANVLTF. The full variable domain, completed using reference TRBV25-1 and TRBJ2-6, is EADIYQTPRYLVIGTGKKITLECSQTMGHDKMYWYQQDPGMELHLIHYSYGVNSTEKGDLSSESTVSRIRTEHFPLTLESARPSHTSQYLCASRMTGGVSGANVLTFGAGSRLTVL.